This T cell receptor beta chain was captured by sequencing in a study of cytomegalovirus exposure and HLA in healthy donors. PCR amplification relied on 60 Vbeta primers (plus 13 Jbeta primers). Some clones are missing from TCRdb's copy, which holds only in-frame ones; the method was immunoSEQ multiplex PCR. This table holds roughly 80,000 clones, 78% found once. The CDR3 sequence is 14 residues long. Germline V CDR1 and CDR2: SGHRS, YFSETQ. V lost 2 bases to trimming and J lost 3 bases; unmatched junction nucleotides: 2. Sample: PBMCs. The receptor's source is a man aged 35-49 years in good health and CMV-seronegative. The rearrangement uses TRBV5-1 and TRBJ1-1; 9 bases are shared with TRBD1. CDR3 loop: CASSFTGGYTEAFF. CDR3 bases: TGCGCCAGCAGCTTTACAGGGGGCTACACTGAAGCTTTCTTT.